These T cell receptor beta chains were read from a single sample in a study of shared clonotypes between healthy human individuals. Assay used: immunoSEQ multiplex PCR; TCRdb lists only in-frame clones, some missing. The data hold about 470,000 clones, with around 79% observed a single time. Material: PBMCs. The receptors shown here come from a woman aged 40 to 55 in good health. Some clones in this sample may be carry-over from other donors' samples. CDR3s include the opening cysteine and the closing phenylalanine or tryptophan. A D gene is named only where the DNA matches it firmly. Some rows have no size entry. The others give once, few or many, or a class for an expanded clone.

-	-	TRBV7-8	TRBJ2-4	CASSLGRDVQYF	TGTGCCAGCAGCTTAGGGAGGGACGTTCAGTACTTC
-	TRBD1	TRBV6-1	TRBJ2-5	CASGRGGASQYF	TGTGCCAGCGGCCGAGGGGGCGCATCCCAGTACTTC
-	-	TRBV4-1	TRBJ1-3	CASSPQVVLTGNTIYF	TGCGCCAGCAGCCCCCAGGTTGTTCTGACTGGAAACACCATATATTTT
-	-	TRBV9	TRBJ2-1	CASSVVGGHNEQFF	TGTGCCAGCAGCGTAGTTGGAGGGCACAATGAGCAGTTCTTC
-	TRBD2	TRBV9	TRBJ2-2	CASSVRNAGAGELFF	TGTGCCAGCAGCGTCCGAAACGCGGGAGCCGGGGAGCTGTTTTTT
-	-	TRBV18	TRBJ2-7	CASSPEFAGQPYEQYF	TGTGCCAGCTCACCAGAATTCGCCGGACAGCCCTACGAGCAGTACTTC
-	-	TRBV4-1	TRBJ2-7	CASSQIMTEEQYF	TGCGCCAGCAGCCAAATCATGACTGAAGAGCAGTACTTC
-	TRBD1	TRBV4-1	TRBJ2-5	CASSHTGQGMETQYF	TGCGCCAGCAGCCATACGGGACAGGGTATGGAGACCCAGTACTTC
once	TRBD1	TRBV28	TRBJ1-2	CASSIGQGDGYTF	TGTGCCAGCAGTATAGGACAGGGGGATGGCTACACCTTC
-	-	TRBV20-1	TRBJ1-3	CSARRENTIYF	TGCAGTGCTAGACGGGAAAACACCATATATTTT
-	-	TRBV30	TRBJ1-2	CAWRSTVNYGYTF	TGTGCCTGGAGGTCGACAGTGAACTATGGCTACACCTTC
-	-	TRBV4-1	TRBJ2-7	CASSRGLNYEQYF	TGCGCCAGCAGCCGAGGACTGAACTACGAGCAGTACTTC
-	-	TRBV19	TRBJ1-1	CASSIPRKGNTEAFF	TGTGCCAGTAGTATTCCCCGGAAGGGGAACACTGAAGCTTTCTTT
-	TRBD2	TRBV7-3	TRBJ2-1	CASSPISTSGRPRSSYNEQFF	TGTGCCAGCAGCCCAATATCGACTAGCGGGAGACCTAGAAGTTCCTACAATGAGCAGTTCTTC
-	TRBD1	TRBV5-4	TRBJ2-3	CASSPTGGSDTQYF	TGTGCCAGCAGCCCTACAGGGGGCTCAGATACGCAGTATTTT
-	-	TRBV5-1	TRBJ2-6	CASRDSGANVLTF	TGCGCCAGCAGAGACTCTGGGGCCAACGTCCTGACTTTC
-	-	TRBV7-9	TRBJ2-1	CASSLLRDFPSEQFF	TGTGCCAGCAGCTTGCTCCGGGACTTTCCTTCTGAGCAGTTCTTC
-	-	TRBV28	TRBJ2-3	CASSLMGGDTQYF	TGTGCCAGCAGTTTGATGGGGGGAGATACGCAGTATTTT
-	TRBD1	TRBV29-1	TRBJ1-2	CSVEAGQGRGYTF	TGCAGCGTTGAAGCAGGACAGGGTAGAGGCTACACCTTC
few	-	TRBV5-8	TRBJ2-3	CASSLGLVEPTDTQYF	TGTGCCAGCAGCTTGGGTCTAGTAGAACCCACAGATACGCAGTATTTT
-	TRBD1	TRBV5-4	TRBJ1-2	CASSKRQGIVTGYTF	TGTGCCAGCAGCAAACGACAGGGTATTGTGACGGGCTACACCTTC
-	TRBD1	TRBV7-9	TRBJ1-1	CASSAGTGATEAFF	TGTGCCAGCAGCGCCGGGACAGGGGCCACTGAAGCTTTCTTT
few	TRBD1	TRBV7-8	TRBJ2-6	CASKWDRVAGANVLTF	TGTGCCAGCAAGTGGGACAGGGTGGCAGGGGCCAACGTCCTGACTTTC
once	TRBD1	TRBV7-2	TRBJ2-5	CASSLGGQQQETQYF	TGTGCCAGCAGCTTAGGGGGACAGCAACAAGAGACCCAGTACTTC
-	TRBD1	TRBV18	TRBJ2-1	CASSPRRQGAGDEQFF	TGTGCCAGCTCACCAAGGCGACAGGGGGCTGGTGATGAGCAGTTCTTC
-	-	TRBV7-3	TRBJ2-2	CASSARLQRGAGELFF	TGTGCCAGCAGCGCCCGACTGCAACGTGGGGCCGGGGAGCTGTTTTTT
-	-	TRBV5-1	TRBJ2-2	CASSLAEGLTGELFF	TGCGCCAGCAGCTTGGCGGAGGGGCTAACCGGGGAGCTGTTTTTT
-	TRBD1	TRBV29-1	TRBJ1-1	CSVERQGEEAFF	TGCAGCGTTGAAAGACAGGGGGAGGAAGCTTTCTTT
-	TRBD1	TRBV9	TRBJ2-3	CASSVTQGGNTDTQYF	TGTGCCAGCAGCGTAACACAGGGGGGAAACACAGATACGCAGTATTTT
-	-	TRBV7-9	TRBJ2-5	CASSLGPPGRPFQETQYF	TGTGCCAGCAGCTTAGGGCCACCGGGCAGGCCATTCCAAGAGACCCAGTACTTC
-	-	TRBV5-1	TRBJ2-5	CASSLDQETQYF	TGCGCCAGCAGCTTGGATCAAGAGACCCAGTACTTC
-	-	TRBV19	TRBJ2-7	CASSMGGFEQYF	TGTGCCAGTAGTATGGGGGGCTTTGAGCAGTACTTC
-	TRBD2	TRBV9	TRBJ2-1	CASSVSGLGADEQFF	TGTGCCAGCAGCGTATCAGGACTAGGAGCGGATGAGCAGTTCTTC
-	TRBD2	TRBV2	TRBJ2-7	CASREGLAGYEQYF	TGTGCCAGCAGGGAAGGACTAGCGGGATACGAGCAGTACTTC
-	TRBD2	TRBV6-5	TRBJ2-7	CASEGTSGSSYEQYF	TGTGCCAGCGAAGGAACTAGCGGGAGTTCCTACGAGCAGTACTTC
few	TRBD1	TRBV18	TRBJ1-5	CASSPGTGPNQPQHF	TGTGCCAGCTCACCCGGGACAGGGCCCAATCAGCCCCAGCATTTT
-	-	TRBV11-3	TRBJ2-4	CASSLGQGQNIQYF	TGTGCCAGCAGCTTAGGGCAGGGTCAAAACATTCAGTACTTC
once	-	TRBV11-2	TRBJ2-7	CASSLVVSIIGEQYF	TGTGCCAGCAGCTTAGTTGTTAGTATTATTGGCGAGCAGTACTTC
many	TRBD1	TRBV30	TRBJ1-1	CAWRGQGGTEAFF	TGTGCCTGGAGGGGACAGGGGGGGACTGAAGCTTTCTTT
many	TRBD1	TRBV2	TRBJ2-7	CASSETRQGYEQYF	TGTGCCAGCAGTGAAACCCGACAGGGGTACGAGCAGTACTTC
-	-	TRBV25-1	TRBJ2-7	CASSVLGSYEQYF	TGTGCCAGCAGTGTTCTTGGCAGCTACGAGCAGTACTTC
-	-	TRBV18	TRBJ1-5	CASSPPGDRSVQPQHF	TGTGCCAGCTCACCACCGGGAGACAGGTCCGTTCAGCCCCAGCATTTT
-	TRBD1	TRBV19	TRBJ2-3	CASSIDGTGTDTQYF	TGTGCCAGTAGTATAGATGGGACAGGCACAGATACGCAGTATTTT
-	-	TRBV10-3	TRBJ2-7	CAISSGPYEQYF	TGTGCCATCAGCAGCGGGCCCTACGAGCAGTACTTC
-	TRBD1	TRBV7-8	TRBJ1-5	CASSSDRGYQPQHF	TGTGCCAGCAGCAGTGACAGGGGGTATCAGCCCCAGCATTTT
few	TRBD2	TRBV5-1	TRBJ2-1	CASSSTPTSGSYNEQFF	TGCGCCAGCAGCTCCACACCTACTAGCGGGAGTTACAATGAGCAGTTCTTC
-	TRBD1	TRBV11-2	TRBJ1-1	CASSWTGLDTEAFF	TGTGCCAGCAGCTGGACAGGGTTGGACACTGAAGCTTTCTTT
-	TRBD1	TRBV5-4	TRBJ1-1	CASSLGGQKNTEAFF	TGTGCCAGCAGCTTGGGGGGACAGAAGAACACTGAAGCTTTCTTT
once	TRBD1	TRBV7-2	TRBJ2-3	CASSFRQGQTDTQYF	TGTGCCAGCAGCTTCCGACAGGGTCAGACAGATACGCAGTATTTT
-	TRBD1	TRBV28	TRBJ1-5	CASSKVQGAFQPQHF	TGTGCCAGCAGTAAGGTACAGGGGGCCTTTCAGCCCCAGCATTTT
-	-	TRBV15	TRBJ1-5	CATSRDLELFNQPQHF	TGTGCCACCAGCAGAGATCTCGAATTGTTCAATCAGCCCCAGCATTTT
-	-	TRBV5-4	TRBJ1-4	CASSLDGVEKLFF	TGTGCCAGCAGCTTGGACGGGGTAGAAAAACTGTTTTTT
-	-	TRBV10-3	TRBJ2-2	CAISPNTGELFF	TGTGCCATCAGTCCGAACACCGGGGAGCTGTTTTTT
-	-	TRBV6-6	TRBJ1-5	CASSYGGAAQPQHF	TGTGCCAGCAGTTACGGGGGGGCTGCTCAGCCCCAGCATTTT